This TCR beta chain was documented in a study of T cell changes during pregnancy in multiple sclerosis. The CDR3 runs 12 residues. Trimming left V 6 bases short and J 3 bases short, with 8 bases between. Germline V lookup: CDR1 SEHNR, CDR2 FQNEAQ (reference sequence). The method was immunoSEQ multiplex PCR; TCRdb's version includes in-frame clones alone and lacks a portion of them. The sample consists of about 70,000 clones, roughly 91% of them appearing once. The sequence was obtained from a female donor with multiple sclerosis, enrolled in a pregnancy study. The genes are TRBV7-9 and TRBJ1-1, with a tentative D call TRBD1 (5 bases). Sequencing used CD4+ T cells from peripheral blood mononuclear cells, obtained after pregnancy. This CDR3 reads CASSSRDTEAFF. CDR3 sequence (DNA): TGTGCCAGCAGTTCCAGGGACACTGAAGCTTTCTTT.